Sequencing of this T cell receptor (beta chain) was carried out in a study of CD8 T cells in Susac syndrome. Reverse transcription of 0.5 to 1 ug RNA used random hexamers. Each CDR3 protein is one row after TCRdb ran MiXCR on the immunoSEQ multiplex PCR reads. The table includes 150,000 to 200,000 distinct CDR3 sequences, about 94% detected once. The CDR3 contains 16 residues. The V end lost 0 bases, the J end lost 5 bases, and 16 bases lay between the germline ends. CDR1 and CDR2 from the germline V gene are ENHRY and SYGVKD. This chain links TRBV10-3 with TRBJ1-2; TRBD1 is a possible D gene (5 bases). Sequences were obtained from CD4+ T cells from PBMCs. This TCR came from a human donor with multiple sclerosis. In DNA form, the CDR3 reads TGTGCCATCAGTGAGTCGGGCAGGGCAACGAGGTATGGCTACACCTTC. It is translated as CAISESGRATRYGYTF.